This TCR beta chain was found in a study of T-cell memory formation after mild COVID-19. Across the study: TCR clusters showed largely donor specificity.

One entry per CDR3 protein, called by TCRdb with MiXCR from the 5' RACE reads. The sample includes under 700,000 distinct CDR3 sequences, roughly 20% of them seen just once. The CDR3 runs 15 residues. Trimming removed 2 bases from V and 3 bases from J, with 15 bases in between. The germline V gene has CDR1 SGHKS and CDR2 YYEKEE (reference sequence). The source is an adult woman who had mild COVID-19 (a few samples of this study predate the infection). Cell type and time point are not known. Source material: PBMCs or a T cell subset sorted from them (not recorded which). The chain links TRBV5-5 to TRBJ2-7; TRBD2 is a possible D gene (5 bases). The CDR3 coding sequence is TGTGCCAGCAGCTTCGAGATAGACTACCTCTACGAGCAGTACTTC. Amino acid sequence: CASSFEIDYLYEQYF.